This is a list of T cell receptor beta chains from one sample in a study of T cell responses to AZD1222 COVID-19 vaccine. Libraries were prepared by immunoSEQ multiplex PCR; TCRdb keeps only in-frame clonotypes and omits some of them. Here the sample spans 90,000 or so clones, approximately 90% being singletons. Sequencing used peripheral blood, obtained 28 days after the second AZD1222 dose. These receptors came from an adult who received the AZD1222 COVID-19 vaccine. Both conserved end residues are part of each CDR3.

CASSLGSNQETQYF	TRBV5-4	TRBJ2-5
CASSSTGNTAFF	TRBV7-9	TRBJ1-1
CASSSRATWGEKLFF	TRBV5-6	TRBJ1-4
CATSREKGMKAGELFF	TRBV15	TRBJ2-2
CASSMYHTGNTEAFF	TRBV19	TRBJ1-1
CASGFQQNRGDNQPQHF	TRBV12-5	TRBJ1-5
CASSPGEGGYTEAFF	TRBV6-5	TRBJ1-1
CAWSAGLLTNEQFF	TRBV30	TRBJ2-1
CSVETGNSNQPQHF	TRBV29-1	TRBJ1-5
CASSFGQGIEKLFF	TRBV5-8	TRBJ1-4
CAWSPGAVGDTQYF	TRBV30	TRBJ2-3
CSATPGSTTYGYTF	TRBV29-1	TRBJ1-2
CASSLETLATGELFF	TRBV11-2	TRBJ2-2
CASRPTGSYGYTF	TRBV27	TRBJ1-2
CASSTPAGTSNQPQHF	TRBV19	TRBJ1-5
CASSLLGQGYSNQPQHF	TRBV5-6	TRBJ1-5
CASSLVMSNQPQHF	TRBV28	TRBJ1-5
CASSSYEGFNTIYF	TRBV28	TRBJ1-3
CASQTLEAGIEAFF	TRBV6-5	TRBJ1-1
CASSPGTSGDFTDTQYF	TRBV5-1	TRBJ2-3
CSVADGNTEAFF	TRBV29-1	TRBJ1-1